The 6 T cell receptor beta chains given below trace back to one sample, sequenced in a study of CD8 T cells in ankylosing spondylitis. TCRdb reprocessed the 5' RACE reads via MiXCR and lists one record per CDR3 protein. Here the sample spans 200,000 to 300,000 distinct CDR3 sequences, 7% to 10% being singletons. Sequencing used blood, either unsorted or a sorted T cell fraction (not recorded which). Every receptor here comes from a female donor with ankylosing spondylitis or in good health (not recorded which).

In its sample, this clonotype was seen a few times. A much larger clone is a single base away; this may be a read error. The CDR3 bases are TGTGCCATCAGTGAGTCCAGGGTCCCCAATCAGCCCCAGCATTTT. Its translation: CAISESRVPNQPQHF. The chain carries TRBV10-3 and TRBJ1-5; D possibly corresponds to TRBD1 (5 bases). The CDR3 sequence is 15 residues long. Germline V gene data show CDR1 as ENHRY and CDR2 as SYGVKD. V gave up 0 bases and J gave up 3 bases, with 9 bases separating them.

The sample holds a few counts of this clonotype. This chain connects TRBV20-1 to TRBJ2-1, with 8 bases matching TRBD2. CDR3 length equals 14 residues. Germline CDR1 DFQATT, CDR2 SNEGSKA (reference sequence). V trimming: 6 bases; J trimming: 5 bases; junction bases outside the gene matches: 9. CDR3 sequence: CSALAGKAHNEQFF. CDR3 nucleotides: TGCAGTGCGTTAGCGGGAAAGGCACACAATGAGCAGTTCTTC.

This clonotype appeared many times. This chain uses TRBV20-1 with TRBJ2-7; TRBD2 agrees at 8 bases. This CDR3 spans 12 amino acids. Germline CDR1 is DFQATT and CDR2 is SNEGSKA (reference sequence). Written as DNA, the CDR3 is TGCGCCACTAGCGGAAGCTCCTACGAGCAGTACTTC. Translation: CATSGSSYEQYF.

Comments on this clonotype: Given a much more abundant clone one base away, this may be a read error. The genes are TRBV3-1 and TRBJ2-1; the D gene is possibly TRBD2 (6 bases). Germline CDR1 LGHDT, CDR2 YNNKEL (reference sequence). The CDR3 runs to 15 residues. Here the CDR3 DNA reads TGTGCCGGCAGCCAAGATTGGGTAGAGGAGGGTGAGCAGTTCTTC. Amino acid sequence: CAGSQDWVEEGEQFF.

This clonotype came up many times. This rearrangement joins TRBV7-9 to TRBJ1-1; possible D gene TRBD1, 6 bases. Germline V gene sequence: CDR1 SEHNR, CDR2 FQNEAQ (reference sequence). Trimming left V 2 bases short and J 8 bases short, with 15 bases between. The CDR3 has 14 amino acids. Written as DNA, the CDR3 is TGTGCCAGCAGCTTAAGTGTATCTGGGACAGAAGCTTTCTTT. It translates to CASSLSVSGTEAFF.

With respect to this clonotype: Possible read error: a much larger clone is one base away. This rearrangement joins TRBV12-3 or TRBV12-4 to TRBJ2-2; 7 nucleotides agree with TRBD1. V was pared by 5 bases and J by 4 bases, with 4 bases of the junction left unmatched. The CDR3 sequence is 14 residues long. The DNA of the CDR3 is TGTGCCAGCAGTAGGGGACAGACCACCGGGGAGCTGTTTTTT. It encodes CASSRGQTTGELFF.